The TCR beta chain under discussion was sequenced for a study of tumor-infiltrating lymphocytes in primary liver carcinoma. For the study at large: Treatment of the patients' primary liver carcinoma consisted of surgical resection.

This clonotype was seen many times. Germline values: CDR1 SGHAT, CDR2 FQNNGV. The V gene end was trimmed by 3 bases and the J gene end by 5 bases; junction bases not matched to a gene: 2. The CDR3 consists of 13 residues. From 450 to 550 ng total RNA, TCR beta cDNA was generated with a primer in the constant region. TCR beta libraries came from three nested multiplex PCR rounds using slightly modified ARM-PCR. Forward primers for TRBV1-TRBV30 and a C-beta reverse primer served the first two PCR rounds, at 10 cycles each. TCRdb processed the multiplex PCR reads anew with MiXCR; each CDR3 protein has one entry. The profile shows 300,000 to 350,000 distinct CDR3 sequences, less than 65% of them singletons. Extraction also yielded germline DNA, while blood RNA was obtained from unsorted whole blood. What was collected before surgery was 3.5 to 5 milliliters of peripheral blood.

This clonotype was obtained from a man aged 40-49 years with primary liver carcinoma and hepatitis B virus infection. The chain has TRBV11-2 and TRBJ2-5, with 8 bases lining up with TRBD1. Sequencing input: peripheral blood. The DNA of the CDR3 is TGTGCCAGCAGCTTGGGACAGGTCGAGACCCAGTACTTC. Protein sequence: CASSLGQVETQYF.